This TCR beta chain is from a study of early T cells in non-severe SARS-CoV-2 infection. This clonotype has at least ten counts. The library protocol tagged individual cDNA molecules with unique molecular identifiers. One entry per CDR3 protein, called by TCRdb with MiXCR from the 5' RACE reads. Of tens of thousands of distinct CDR3 sequences in the sample, approximately 5.2% are singletons; the top ten hold 5.5% to 7.5%. The TCR comes from an adult who was a healthcare worker with PCR-confirmed SARS-CoV-2 infection or an uninfected control (not recorded which). Sequenced material: whole blood.

The CDR3 coding sequence is TGTGCCAGCAGTGGAGGGTTCTCTGGAAACACCATATATTTT. Translating it yields CASSGGFSGNTIYF. V is TRBV12-3 or TRBV12-4 and J is TRBJ1-3; D is uncertain. The length of the CDR3 is 14 residues. V was cut by 5 bases and J by 0 bases, with 8 bases left in between.